The 22 T cell receptor beta chains listed next were all sequenced from one sample in a study of T-cell memory formation after mild COVID-19. TCRdb re-derived calls from the 5' RACE reads in MiXCR, one entry per CDR3 protein. The sample yields hundreds of thousands of distinct CDR3 sequences, 28% seen once. Sample: PBMCs or a T cell subset sorted from them (not recorded which). The receptors derive from an adult woman who had mild COVID-19 (a few samples of this study predate the infection). Cell type and time point are not known.

This chain links TRBV5-1 with TRBJ2-1; D is perhaps TRBD2 (7 bases). The V end lost 8 bases, the J end lost 3 bases, and 18 bases lay between the germline ends. The germline CDR1 and CDR2 sequences are SGHRS and YFSETQ. There are 15 residues in the CDR3. CDR3 sequence (DNA): TGCGCCAGTTATACGGGGGGCCGTGGCTACAATGAGCAGTTCTTC. Amino acids: CASYTGGRGYNEQFF.

This clonotype was detected a few times. The V and J genes are TRBV11-2 and TRBJ1-5; 9 bases line up with TRBD1. The CDR3 totals 17 residues. J gave up 1 base and V 4 bases, and 8 bases lay outside the gene matches. Germline lookup yields CDR1 SGHAT and CDR2 FQNNGV. CDR3 sequence (DNA): TGTGCCAGCAGCTCTCATTCCGGGACAGGGAGCAATCAGCCCCAGCATTTT. It codes for CASSSHSGTGSNQPQHF. Using reference TRBV11-2 and TRBJ1-5 for the parts outside the CDR3, the full variable domain is EAGVAQSPRYKIIEKRQSVAFWCNPISGHATLYWYQQILGQGPKLLIQFQNNGVVDDSQLPKDRFSAERLKGVDSTLKIQPAKLEDSAVYLCASSSHSGTGSNQPQHFGDGTRLSIL.

This chain joins TRBV29-1 and TRBJ2-2; 8 bases fit TRBD2. The CDR3 loop spans 15 amino acids. Germline trimming cut 3 bases from V and 2 bases from J; bases unmatched to any gene: 5. The germline gives CDR1 SQVTM, CDR2 ANQGSEA. The CDR3 protein is CSVEGAGDNTGELFF. The DNA for the CDR3 is TGCAGCGTTGAGGGAGCGGGAGATAACACCGGGGAGCTGTTTTTT.

J is TRBJ1-1 and V is TRBV3-1; a possible D gene is TRBD1 (5 bases). The CDR3 extends over 16 amino acids. Trimming removed 0 bases from V and 3 bases from J, with 14 bases in between. Germline CDR1 is LGHDT and CDR2 is YNNKEL (reference sequence). CDR3 sequence reads: CASSQDLNRRYTEAFF. The CDR3 DNA follows: TGTGCCAGCAGCCAAGATCTAAACAGGCGATACACTGAAGCTTTCTTT.

This clonotype has just a few counts. This chain connects TRBV2 to TRBJ2-7; the match to TRBD2 covers 15 bases. CDR3 length: 16 residues. From germline, CDR1 is SNHLY and CDR2 FYNNEI. V was clipped by 10 bases and J by 7 bases; unmatched bases: 14. In DNA, the CDR3 is TGTGCCATCTTGGGACTAGCGGGAGGCGGCCCCGGGGAGCAGTACTTC. Translated: CAILGLAGGGPGEQYF.

This clonotype appeared a single time. This chain connects TRBV5-1 to TRBJ1-1; D perhaps matches TRBD1 (5 bases). The CDR3 totals 20 residues. V shed 4 bases and J shed 0 bases, with 28 bases lying between them. Germline-derived CDR1 and CDR2 are SGHRS and YFSETQ. The chain's CDR3 is CASSPRPPQGPSLMNTEAFF. CDR3 bases: TGCGCCAGCAGCCCCCGGCCCCCGCAGGGCCCCTCGTTGATGAACACTGAAGCTTTCTTT.

The chain employs TRBV5-4 and TRBJ2-7; maybe TRBD1 (5 bases). The V end lost 4 bases, the J end lost 3 bases, and 17 bases lay between the germline ends. The CDR3 has 15 residues. Germline V lookup: CDR1 SGHNT, CDR2 YYREEE (reference sequence). CDR3 residues: CASSQVTGSNYEQYF. The CDR3 DNA follows: TGTGCCAGCAGCCAAGTTACAGGCAGTAACTACGAGCAGTACTTC.

This clonotype has a handful of counts. The genes are TRBV4-1 and TRBJ2-3; D uncertain. Germline V gene data show CDR1 as MGHRA and CDR2 as YSYEKL. The V and J ends lost 5 bases and 4 bases respectively, with 19 bases between them. The CDR3 covers 16 residues. Here the CDR3 DNA reads TGCGCCAGCAGCGGAGACGGGTTCAGAGAGGCAGATACGCAGTATTTT. Its protein product is CASSGDGFREADTQYF.

This clonotype was seen a handful of times. The rearrangement links TRBV5-1 to TRBJ1-2; TRBD1 aligns across 7 bases. The V gene end was trimmed by 0 bases and the J gene end by 2 bases; junction bases not matched to a gene: 4. Germline-derived CDR1 and CDR2 are SGHRS and YFSETQ. This CDR3 spans 15 amino acids. The CDR3 DNA is TGCGCCAGCAGCTTGGGGCAGGGACAGAACTATGGCTACACCTTC. It translates to CASSLGQGQNYGYTF.

Only one count was recorded for this clonotype. This chain links TRBV5-1 with TRBJ2-3; the D gene is possibly TRBD2 (7 bases). In germline, CDR1 is SGHRS, CDR2 YFSETQ. There are 15 residues in the CDR3. V was pared by 4 bases and J by 0 bases, with 12 bases between. CDR3 loop: CASSSGTPSTDTQYF. The CDR3 nucleotides are TGCGCCAGCAGCAGCGGGACACCTAGCACAGATACGCAGTATTTT.

There are a few counts of this clonotype. In DNA, the CDR3 is TGTGCCAGCAGTCCCCGACAGGGGGTCAATCAGCCCCAGCATTTT. Its protein is CASSPRQGVNQPQHF. The chain joins TRBV12-3 or TRBV12-4 to TRBJ1-5, with TRBD1 identical over 9 bases. V dropped 5 bases and J dropped 3; count of bases not matched to a gene: 5. The CDR3 is 15 residues long.

This clonotype was counted a few times. The V gene is TRBV21-1, the J gene TRBJ1-2. TRBV21-1 is flagged as a pseudogene. This CDR3 is 10 amino acids long. For the CDR3, the DNA is TGTGCCAGCAGTCACTATGGCTACACCTTC. This sequence encodes CASSHYGYTF.

The chain uses TRBV7-6 and TRBJ2-7; 8 nucleotides line up with TRBD1. Germline values: CDR1 SGHVS, CDR2 FNYEAQ. The CDR3 sequence is 17 residues long. V was clipped by 4 bases and J by 1 base; unmatched bases: 12. The CDR3 here is CASSSPLRGLKSYEQYF. CDR3 sequence (DNA): TGTGCCAGCAGCTCCCCTCTCAGGGGGCTCAAATCCTACGAGCAGTACTTC.

The chain recombines TRBV27 with TRBJ2-1, with a tentative D call TRBD2 (6 bases). Trimming stripped 7 bases from V and 9 bases from J, with 22 bases between. Germline values: CDR1 MNHEY, CDR2 SMNVEV (reference sequence). The CDR3 covers 15 residues. The chain's CDR3 is CASNLMVAGIPEQFF. The CDR3 nucleotides are TGTGCCAGCAACTTGATGGTGGCGGGAATTCCTGAGCAGTTCTTC.

The chain recombines TRBV5-1 with TRBJ2-3; a weak D match, TRBD2 (5 bases). V was shortened by 4 bases and J by 8 bases, with 23 bases between the two germline ends. The germline gives CDR1 SGHRS, CDR2 YFSETQ. CDR3 length equals 16 residues. The CDR3 nucleotides are TGCGCCAGCAGCCCCGGATCCGGCGGCGGGCCAATTACGCAGTATTTT. Residues: CASSPGSGGGPITQYF.

This chain joins TRBV20-1 and TRBJ1-1; 8 nucleotides match TRBD1. V was pared by 4 bases and J by 8 bases, with 15 bases of the junction left unmatched. CDR1 DFQATT and CDR2 SNEGSKA come from the germline V gene (reference sequence). The CDR3 consists of 15 residues. The CDR3 loop reads CSANQGQAKAPEAFF. CDR3 bases: TGCAGTGCTAATCAGGGACAGGCCAAGGCGCCAGAAGCTTTCTTT.

The J gene is TRBJ2-7, the V gene TRBV3-1; TRBD1 agrees at 10 bases. This CDR3 is 16 amino acids long. V was pared by 0 bases and J by 7 bases, with 9 bases of the junction left unmatched. Germline CDR1 LGHDT, CDR2 YNNKEL (reference sequence). CDR3 protein: CASSQEPRQGAGEQYF. The CDR3 coding sequence is TGTGCCAGCAGCCAAGAACCCAGACAGGGGGCGGGGGAGCAGTACTTC.

This clonotype was seen at least ten times. V usage is TRBV12-5 and J usage is TRBJ2-1; 11 bases map to TRBD2. This CDR3 contains 18 residues. From germline, CDR1 is LGHNT and CDR2 FRNRAP. The ends lost 5 bases at V and 3 bases at J; junction bases unmatched: 12. The CDR3 loop reads CASGIDGTSGEYYNEQFF. In DNA, the CDR3 is TGTGCTAGTGGTATTGATGGGACTAGCGGAGAGTACTACAATGAGCAGTTCTTC.

This clonotype occurred once. The chain employs TRBV5-5 and TRBJ2-4; possible D gene TRBD2, 6 bases. The CDR3 spans 13 residues. V lost 7 bases and J 6 bases, leaving 14 bases between the germline ends. From germline, CDR1 is SGHKS and CDR2 YYEKEE (reference sequence). The CDR3 DNA reads TGTGCCAGCTCTTTAAGTAGCGGAAACATTCAGTACTTC. Protein sequence: CASSLSSGNIQYF. Supplemented by reference TRBV5-5 and TRBJ2-4, the full variable domain reads DAGVTQSPTHLIKTRGQQVTLRCSPISGHKSVSWYQQVLGQGPQFIFQYYEKEERGRGNFPDRFSARQFPNYSSELNVNALLLGDSALYLCASSLSSGNIQYFGAGTRLSVL.

V is TRBV6-6 and J is TRBJ2-4; weak D call: TRBD1 (6 bases). Germline-derived CDR1 and CDR2 are MNHNY and SVGAGI (reference sequence). CDR3 length: 20 amino acids. V was clipped by 6 bases and J by 0 bases, with 27 bases between them. As DNA, the CDR3 is TGTGCCAGCAGCTCACCAACCCCGCTTCCGGGACACCAAGCCAAAAACATTCAGTACTTC. Translation: CASSSPTPLPGHQAKNIQYF.

The chain joins TRBV20-1 to TRBJ2-5; D not resolved. V lost 0 bases and J 1 base, leaving 9 bases between the germline ends. This CDR3 comprises 14 residues. Germline V gene lookup returns CDR1 DFQATT and CDR2 SNEGSKA (reference sequence). The CDR3: CSAREGPGQETQYF. CDR3 bases: TGCAGTGCTAGAGAGGGTCCCGGCCAAGAGACCCAGTACTTC.

This clonotype was found a few times. V and J are TRBV4-3 and TRBJ2-3, with 8 bases aligning to TRBD2. Germline V gene lookup returns CDR1 LGHNA and CDR2 YSLEER. The CDR3 runs to 15 residues. The ends lost 1 base at V and 3 bases at J; junction bases unmatched: 3. The CDR3 loop reads CASSQVGLATDTQYF. Written as DNA, the CDR3 is TGCGCCAGCAGCCAAGTCGGACTAGCTACAGATACGCAGTATTTT.